What follows are 4 T cell receptor beta chains derived from one specimen sequenced in a study of T cell changes during pregnancy in multiple sclerosis. The data were produced by immunoSEQ multiplex PCR, yet TCRdb's version contains in-frame clones alone and is incomplete. The sample lists 72,000 or so clones; 93% were seen once. The sequencing used peripheral blood, collected in the second trimester of pregnancy. These receptors were obtained from a female donor with multiple sclerosis, enrolled in a pregnancy study.

The rearrangement joins TRBV7-3 to TRBJ2-1; 10 nucleotides match TRBD1. The ends lost 4 bases at V and 9 bases at J; junction bases unmatched: 12. The CDR3 sequence is 16 residues long. In germline, CDR1 is SGHTA, CDR2 FQGTGA. The CDR3: CASSSPRDRGYSEQFF. CDR3 nucleotide sequence: TGTGCCAGCAGCTCCCCCCGGGACAGGGGTTATAGTGAGCAGTTCTTC.

Details on this clone: At one boundary the junction diverges from the germline segment, which might be a read error. CDR3 sequence (DNA): TGTGCCAGCTCCCCACAGGGGGTCTCAAATCAGCCCCAGCATTTT. Its translation: CASSPQGVSNQPQHF. This rearrangement joins TRBV18 to TRBJ1-5, with 8 bases that match TRBD1. The CDR3 is 15 residues long. Germline CDR1 KGHSH, CDR2 LQKENI.

The chain links TRBV7-2 to TRBJ2-1, with a possible D match to TRBD2 (7 bases). With 5 bases removed from V and 10 bases from J, the gap between germline ends came to 21 bases. The CDR3 covers 15 residues. Germline assignment: CDR1 SGHTA and CDR2 FQGNSA. In DNA form, the CDR3 reads TGTGCCAGCAGCCAACCGGTTCTGAGGGGGGGAGAGCAGTTCTTC. Amino acid sequence: CASSQPVLRGGEQFF.

V is TRBV7-8 and J is TRBJ2-7, with D possibly matching TRBD2 (6 bases). The germline V gene encodes CDR1 SGHVS and CDR2 FQNEAQ. The V gene lost 4 bases and the J gene lost 2 bases, with 12 bases spanning the gap. The CDR3 runs 14 residues. The CDR3 bases are TGTGCCAGCAGCTACCCCGGGGGTACCTACGAGCAGTACTTC. Protein product: CASSYPGGTYEQYF.